This TCR beta chain was sequenced during a study of CD8 T cells in ankylosing spondylitis. The CDR3 runs 14 residues. CDR1 is SGHRS and CDR2 is YFSETQ in the germline V gene. V shed 4 bases and J shed 7 bases, with 18 bases lying between them. Whole-study results and caveats: Disease-linked clones, CD8+, were relatively rare in peripheral blood.

This clonotype was observed a few times. Its antigen is still unknown. MiXCR was run by TCRdb on the 5' RACE reads, yielding one entry per CDR3 protein. The profile covers fewer than 350,000 distinct CDR3 sequences, with roughly 10% appearing a single time and about 10% taken by the ten largest. Source material: blood, either unsorted or a sorted T cell fraction (not recorded which). The receptor was isolated from a female donor with ankylosing spondylitis or in good health (not recorded which). This sequence joins TRBV5-1 and TRBJ2-7, with D unclear. The CDR3 here is CASSPLQVPSEQYF. The CDR3 DNA sequence: TGCGCCAGCAGCCCCCTGCAGGTCCCCAGTGAGCAGTACTTC.